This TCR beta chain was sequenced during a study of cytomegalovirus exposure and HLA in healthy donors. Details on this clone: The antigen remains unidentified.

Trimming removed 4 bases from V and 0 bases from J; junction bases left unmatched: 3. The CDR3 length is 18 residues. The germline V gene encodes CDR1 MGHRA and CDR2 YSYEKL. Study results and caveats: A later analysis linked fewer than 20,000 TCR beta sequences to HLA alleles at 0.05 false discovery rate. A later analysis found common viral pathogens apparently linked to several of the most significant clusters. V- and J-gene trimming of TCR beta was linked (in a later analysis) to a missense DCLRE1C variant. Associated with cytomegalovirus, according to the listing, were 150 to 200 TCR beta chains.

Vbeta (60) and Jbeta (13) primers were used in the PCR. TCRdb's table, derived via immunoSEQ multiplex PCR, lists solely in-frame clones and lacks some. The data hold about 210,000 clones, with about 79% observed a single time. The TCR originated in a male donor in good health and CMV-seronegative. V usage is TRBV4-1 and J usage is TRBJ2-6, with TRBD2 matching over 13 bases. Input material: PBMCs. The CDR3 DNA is TGCGCCAGCAGCCGCCGACTAGCGGGGGGCTCTGGGGCCAACGTCCTGACTTTC. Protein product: CASSRRLAGGSGANVLTF.